The T cell receptor beta chain described here comes from a study of blood T cell repertoires in COVID-19 (dated by TCRdb to between 2020 and 2021). About the study as a whole: Samples from collaborators originated in the United States, Italy and Spain and spanned both the acute and convalescent phases of COVID-19. Samples came from the ongoing ImmuneRACE study (first 160 participants) plus 1,254 subjects from 6 global collaborators. The dataset comprised deeply sampled blood TCRbeta repertoires from subjects exposed to, actively infected with, or recovered from COVID-19. Nearly every sample came with metadata listing a de-identified subject ID, COVID-19 status, age in years and sex. The material from the prospective study consisted of cDNA or gDNA derived from T cells, B-cell-depleted T cells, or PBMCs. Where available, HLA class I and class II types were obtained from metadata supplied by the sample provider rather than from assay-based typing. A freely available public database, intended as a resource for researchers studying the immune response to SARS-CoV-2, is where the repertoires were released.

Regarding this clone: Its antigen remains undetermined. The sample holds no much larger clone one base away, and base qualities are not on file.

TCRbeta CDR3 regions were amplified from genomic DNA by means of the immunoSEQ Assay, a bias-controlled multiplex PCR. The study's own analysis went as follows. Nucleated cell counts per sample were estimated from amplification of reference gene primers within the assay. To quantify the absolute abundance of each unique TCRbeta CDR3 rearrangement, sequence reads were collapsed and filtered. For each sample, productive Simpson clonality was calculated by taking the square root of Simpson's diversity index across productive rearrangements. The clones in this table, taken by TCRdb from immuneACCESS, are in-frame only. Not every clone is retained; where verified, under half of the shortfall comes from an unresolved V gene, and the cause of the rest is unknown. That table is the source of V, J and clone size, and D and trimming were worked out from the DNA. The sample contains 250,000 or so clones, around 85% of them found a single time. In total, the top ten clones hold 5.5% to 8% of the sample.

The CDR3 starts with the cysteine, ends with the phenylalanine, and has 14 residues. The retained sequence is limited to the CDR3, 42 bases, with the frame set at the first base. Trimming leaves V shorter by 3 bases and J shorter by 6 bases, with the junction holding 5 bases beyond the gene matches. As encoded in the germline V gene (reference sequence), CDR1 is MNHEY while CDR2 is SMNVEV. The collaborating institutions used their own protocols to collect whole blood in K2EDTA tubes. For TCRbeta analysis, collaborators shipped samples as frozen whole blood, isolated PBMCs, or DNA extracted from either of those sample types. Study-wide findings and limitations: The quantity of clinical and demographic metadata differed by source and by participant and was supplied without curation.

Sequencing was done on a sample of peripheral blood. This chain is built from TRBV27 and TRBJ2-1, and 7 junction bases match TRBD1. This TCR derives from a woman aged 55-70 years with active or convalescent COVID-19. The CDR3 here reads CASSFFRQGNEQFF. The nucleotides are TGTGCCAGCAGTTTCTTCAGACAGGGCAATGAGCAGTTCTTC.